Listed below are T cell receptor beta chains from one sample, sequenced in a study of graft-versus-host responses after intestinal transplantation. Measured with immunoSEQ multiplex PCR; TCRdb has only the in-frame clones, and not every one. The sample holds 90,000 to 130,000 clones, roughly 93% seen once. What these receptors recognize is not known. The input for sequencing was unstimulated CD8+ T cells sorted from spleen or lymph node cells, taken before intestinal transplant. The receptors come from a human donor who received an intestinal transplant. The CDR3 runs from the conserved cysteine through the conserved F or W. The D gene is left open where the match is weak. Part of the rows lack a size; the others show once, few, many or a class for expanded clones.

>TRBD1|TRBV10-1|TRBJ2-7|-
CASSDAETGTGGDEQYF
TGCGCCAGCAGTGACGCCGAAACCGGGACAGGGGGCGACGAGCAGTACTTC
>-|TRBV29-1|TRBJ1-1|-
CGGGQGTEAFF
TGCGGGGGGGGCCAGGGCACTGAAGCTTTCTTT
>TRBD2|TRBV28|TRBJ2-7|once
CASSRHLGRLANYEQYF
TGTGCCAGCAGTCGACACCTCGGGCGACTAGCGAACTACGAGCAGTACTTC
>TRBD2|TRBV7-9|TRBJ2-7|-
CASSLGEGSGEQYF
TGTGCCAGCAGTCTCGGGGAGGGATCGGGCGAGCAGTACTTC
>-|TRBV9|TRBJ2-5|-
CASSATGTQETQYF
TGTGCCAGCAGCGCAACCGGGACCCAAGAGACCCAGTACTTC
>-|TRBV19|TRBJ1-2|-
CASSYGGPAGYTF
TGTGCCAGTAGTTACGGGGGCCCGGCAGGCTACACCTTC
>-|TRBV7-6|TRBJ1-1|once
CASSSGVKNTEAFF
TGTGCCAGCAGCTCAGGGGTAAAGAACACTGAAGCTTTCTTT
>-|TRBV11-3|TRBJ2-7|-
CASSPYMGREQYF
TGTGCCAGCAGCCCCTACATGGGTCGCGAGCAGTACTTC
>TRBD1|TRBV5-7|TRBJ1-1|-
CASSLALGQDEAFF
TGTGCCAGCAGCTTGGCCCTAGGACAGGATGAAGCTTTCTTT
>-|TRBV29-1|TRBJ2-6|-
CSVELDGANVLTF
TGCAGCGTTGAACTAGATGGGGCCAACGTCCTGACTTTC
>TRBD1|TRBV9|TRBJ2-7|-
CASSSGGSSEQYF
TGTGCCAGCAGTTCAGGGGGATCGAGCGAGCAGTACTTC
>-|TRBV19|TRBJ2-1|once
CASSIGGSPGGQFF
TGTGCCAGTAGTATTGGCGGGTCCCCCGGGGGGCAGTTCTTC
>TRBD2|TRBV10-1|TRBJ2-1|-
CASSEGLAGVGNEQFF
TGCGCCAGCAGTGAGGGACTAGCGGGAGTTGGTAATGAGCAGTTCTTC
>TRBD1|TRBV19|TRBJ1-1|once
CATRQGNAEAFF
TGTGCCACAAGACAGGGTAACGCTGAAGCTTTCTTT
>-|TRBV9|TRBJ1-2|-
CASSQGDGYGYTF
TGTGCCAGCAGCCAAGGAGACGGCTATGGCTACACCTTC
>-|TRBV7-9|TRBJ1-1|-
CASSLGTKGAFF
TGTGCCAGCAGCTTAGGGACTAAAGGAGCTTTCTTT
>-|TRBV6-1|TRBJ1-5|-
CASNYQPQHF
TGTGCCAGCAATTATCAGCCCCAGCATTTT
>TRBD2|TRBV27|TRBJ2-1|-
CASSWGSGTSGNNEQFF
TGTGCCAGCAGCTGGGGATCCGGGACTAGCGGGAACAATGAGCAGTTCTTC
>TRBD2|TRBV5-4|TRBJ2-3|-
CASTGLAGALGTDTQYF
TGTGCCAGTACGGGACTAGCGGGAGCTTTGGGAACAGATACGCAGTATTTT
>-|TRBV4-1|TRBJ1-2|-
CASSQAVGQKYGYTF
TGCGCCAGCAGCCAGGCGGTAGGGCAGAAGTATGGCTACACCTTC
>TRBD2|TRBV7-9|TRBJ2-1|-
CASRPSGRGDEQFF
TGTGCCAGCAGACCCAGTGGGCGGGGGGATGAGCAGTTCTTC
>-|TRBV7-2|TRBJ2-7|-
CASSDRLGEQYF
TGTGCCAGCAGCGACCGCCTGGGGGAGCAGTACTTC
>-|TRBV30|TRBJ2-7|few
CAWSVQGYEQYF
TGTGCCTGGAGTGTACAGGGATACGAGCAGTACTTC
>TRBD2|TRBV7-9|TRBJ2-1|-
CASSLGGEQFF
TGTGCCAGCAGCCTCGGGGGGGAGCAGTTCTTC